This TCR beta chain emerged from a study of T cells after somatic rescue of genetic block. The CDR3 has 14 residues. Germline CDR1 and CDR2: MNHEY and SVGAGI. V shed 4 bases and J 6 bases; nucleotides not matched to a gene: 7. Assay used: immunoSEQ multiplex PCR; TCRdb lists only in-frame clones, some missing. The sample consists of 70,000 to 95,000 clones, 70% to 90% of them appearing once. The sequence was obtained from a woman between 18 and 29 years old. Source material: peripheral blood mononuclear cells (PBMCs). The rearrangement joins TRBV6-5 to TRBJ1-2; the match to TRBD1 covers 8 bases. Here the CDR3 reads CASSFNRGSNGYTF. For the CDR3, the DNA is TGTGCCAGCAGTTTTAACAGGGGGTCTAATGGCTACACCTTC.